The 25 T cell receptor beta chains in this list originate from one sample, sequenced in a study of molecular identifiers for immune sequencing clone quantification. TCRdb re-called the PCR reads through MiXCR, storing one row per CDR3 protein. The sample shows 40,000 to 65,000 distinct CDR3 sequences, roughly 38% of them seen only once. Sequencing was performed on naive CD8+ T cells from blood, with Jurkat cell RNA spiked in. Subset in this sample: FACS-sorted CD8+CD4-CCR7+CD45RA+ naive T cells. Receptors originate from a human donor in good health. Some libraries in this study had Jurkat cell RNA spiked in.

This clonotype came up many times. The V and J genes are TRBV2 and TRBJ2-7; 13 nucleotides match TRBD2. The CDR3 extends over 15 amino acids. Unmatched junction bases numbered 7, after V lost 8 bases and J lost 3 bases. The germline V gene encodes CDR1 SNHLY and CDR2 FYNNEI. CDR3 loop: CASGGTSGIFYEQYF. CDR3 bases: TGTGCCAGCGGAGGGACTAGCGGGATTTTCTACGAGCAGTACTTC.

The chain carries TRBV6-2 or TRBV6-3 and TRBJ2-5; D gene ambiguous. The CDR3 contains 15 residues. Trimming removed 4 bases from V and 7 bases from J, with 19 bases in between. CDR1 MNHEY and CDR2 SVGEGT come from the germline V gene. The chain's CDR3 is CASSSSLVPRATQYF. As DNA, the CDR3 is TGTGCCAGCAGTTCGTCACTTGTCCCCCGGGCGACCCAGTACTTC.

Remarks on this clonotype: This may arise from a read error, as a much more abundant clone is one base away. This chain's CDR3 is CACSHRDWRDYF. Here the CDR3 DNA reads TGCGCCTGCAGCCACCGCGACTGGCGGGATTACTTC. The chain employs TRBV5-1 and TRBJ2-7; a weak D match, TRBD2 (6 bases). CDR1 SGHRS and CDR2 YFSETQ come from the germline V gene. The CDR3 consists of 12 residues.

The chain links TRBV3-1 to TRBJ2-5; D call uncertain. Germline CDR1 reads LGHDT; CDR2 reads YNNKEL (reference sequence). V was cut by 6 bases and J by 3 bases, with 8 bases left in between. The CDR3 totals 12 residues. The CDR3 bases are TGTGCCAGCAGTGGGCAGAAAGAGACCCAGTACTTC. Translated, it gives CASSGQKETQYF.

This clonotype was seen once. The CDR3 carries no conserved terminal phenylalanine or tryptophan, so it likely arises from a read error. The limits of the CDR3 on the DNA are not certain, so only TCRdb's listed CDR3 is given. V and J are TRBV4-1 and TRBJ2-3; the table's D call of TRBD2 was not tested on the DNA. From its first to its last residue, the CDR3 has 15 amino acids. The germline V gene encodes CDR1 MGHRA and CDR2 YSYEKL. This CDR3 is CASSQDFLAGDERCI.

This chain connects TRBV12-3 or TRBV12-4 to TRBJ1-1, with D possibly matching TRBD1 (5 bases). V was clipped by 6 bases and J by 0 bases, with 17 bases between them. The CDR3 length is 16 residues. The CDR3 DNA follows: TGTGCCAGCAGGCGCGGGGCGTTACGAATGAACACTGAAGCTTTCTTT. This codes for CASRRGALRMNTEAFF.

This clonotype was seen many times. A read error may account for a junction end that differs from germline. The CDR3 sequence: CASSPTRGF. The CDR3 DNA sequence: TGTGCCAGCAGCCCCACCCGGGGATTC. The V and J genes are TRBV7-4 and TRBJ2-7, with D maybe TRBD2 (5 bases). Germline lookup yields CDR1 SGHVT and CDR2 SQSDAQ. The CDR3 extends over 9 amino acids.

The J gene is TRBJ1-1, the V gene TRBV6-6; D is unclear. Between the trimmed V and J ends, which lost 6 bases and 2 bases, there was a span of 13 bases. This CDR3 has 14 residues. CDR1 is MNHNY and CDR2 is SVGAGI in the germline V gene (reference sequence). CDR3 in DNA: TGTGCCAGCAGCGGAACCTCTTCTAACACTGAAGCTTTCTTT. Translated, it gives CASSGTSSNTEAFF.

The chain carries TRBV9 and TRBJ2-1; D is unclear. With 0 bases removed from V and 8 bases from J, the gap between germline ends came to 15 bases. The length of the CDR3 is 15 residues. The germline V gene encodes CDR1 SGDLS and CDR2 YYNGEE. The CDR3 DNA reads as TGTGCCAGCAGCGTAGAGCCGGGCCCGTGGGATGAGCAGTTCTTC. Amino acid sequence: CASSVEPGPWDEQFF.

This sequence joins TRBV14 and TRBJ2-5, with 8 bases identical to TRBD1. The CDR3 has 15 amino acids. Germline trimming cut 4 bases from V and 5 bases from J; bases unmatched to any gene: 9. Germline V gene data show CDR1 as SGHDN and CDR2 as FVKESK. The CDR3, as DNA: TGTGCCAGCAGCCGGGACAGGATTTTGGACGAGACCCAGTACTTC. Its translation: CASSRDRILDETQYF.

This clonotype has more than one count but fewer than ten. This sequence joins TRBV9 and TRBJ2-7, with D perhaps assigned TRBD1 or TRBD2 (5 bases each). This CDR3 has 14 amino acids. The ends were cut back, 2 bases at V and 4 bases at J, with 13 bases in the middle. The germline V gene encodes CDR1 SGDLS and CDR2 YYNGEE. As DNA, the CDR3 is TGTGCCAGCAGCGTTGGGCAGGGCGGGTACGAGCAGTACTTC. It codes for CASSVGQGGYEQYF.

The gene calls are TRBV7-9 and TRBJ1-6; D gene unclear. The CDR3 runs to 15 residues. Germline CDR1 is SEHNR and CDR2 is FQNEAQ (reference sequence). Trimming pared 3 bases from V and 8 bases from J, leaving 14 bases between. The CDR3 spells CASSLTSLRDSPLHF. The CDR3 nucleotides are TGTGCCAGCAGCTTGACGTCTCTGAGAGATTCACCCCTCCACTTT. The entire variable domain, with the rest obtained from reference TRBV7-9 and TRBJ1-6, is as follows: DTGVSQNPRHKITKRGQNVTFRCDPISEHNRLYWYRQTLGQGPEFLTYFQNEAQLEKSRLLSDRFSAERPKGSFSTLEIQRTEQGDSAMYLCASSLTSLRDSPLHFGNGTRLTVT.

Concerning this clonotype itself: The CDR3 end shows no conserved phenylalanine or tryptophan, and so a read error is likely. The V and J genes are TRBV20-1 and TRBJ2-7, with 8 bases that match TRBD1. The germline V gene encodes CDR1 DFQATT and CDR2 SNEGSKA (reference sequence). V lost 0 bases to trimming and J lost 2 bases; unmatched junction nucleotides: 0. This CDR3 is 13 amino acids long. The CDR3 region is CSARETGAYEQYL. As DNA, the CDR3 is TGCAGTGCTAGAGAGACAGGGGCCTACGAGCAGTACCTC.

This clonotype showed up just a few times. The chain is built from TRBV28 and TRBJ2-2; 9 bases align to TRBD2. After removal of 3 bases from V and 5 bases from J, the junction contained 16 bases not matched to a gene. CDR3 length equals 19 residues. CDR1 and CDR2 from the germline V gene are MDHEN and SYDVKM. The CDR3 region is CASSFPPPRSGRWTGELFF. The CDR3 DNA reads as TGTGCCAGCAGTTTCCCCCCACCACGAAGCGGGAGGTGGACCGGGGAGCTGTTTTTT.

The rearrangement uses TRBV20-1 and TRBJ2-7, with D perhaps TRBD1 (6 bases). Germline assignment: CDR1 DFQATT and CDR2 SNEGSKA (reference sequence). This CDR3 region has 13 residues. With 2 bases removed from V and 3 bases from J, the gap between germline ends came to 11 bases. This CDR3 is CSARRTAYYEQYF. The CDR3 region has the DNA TGCAGTGCTAGAAGGACAGCCTACTACGAGCAGTACTTC.

This clonotype was counted a few times. The chain carries TRBV7-2 and TRBJ2-3; 8 bases map to TRBD1. The CDR3 totals 14 residues. The germline V gene has CDR1 SGHTA and CDR2 FQGNSA. V dropped 0 bases and J dropped 14; count of bases not matched to a gene: 10. The CDR3 coding sequence is TGTGCCAGCAGCTTAGCCGAGACAGGGGCCTCTCCGTATTTT. Amino acids: CASSLAETGASPYF.

This chain uses TRBV20-1 with TRBJ2-5; D is ambiguous. Germline V gene sequence: CDR1 DFQATT, CDR2 SNEGSKA (reference sequence). Trimming took 6 bases from V and 5 from J, leaving 25 bases between them. This CDR3 is built from 16 residues. CDR3 sequence reads: CSANRAAVDSHETQYF. For the CDR3, the DNA is TGCAGTGCAAATAGGGCCGCAGTGGATAGTCATGAGACCCAGTACTTC.

Regarding this clonotype: A much larger clone lies one base from this, so it may be a read error. No conserved phenylalanine or tryptophan is present at the end of the CDR3, so a read error is the likely explanation. V and J are TRBV7-6 and TRBJ2-3; no reliable D call. The CDR3 loop spans 12 amino acids. Germline-derived CDR1 and CDR2 are SGHVS and FNYEAQ. V shed 4 bases and J shed 6 bases, with 8 bases lying between them. The CDR3 DNA reads as TGTGCCAGCAGCTCACAGAACGATACGCAGTATATT. Its translation is CASSSQNDTQYI.

The table lists this clonotype with many counts. The chain joins TRBV13 to TRBJ2-7; the D gene could be TRBD1 or TRBD2 (5 bases each). The V end was cut by 5 bases, the J end by 3 bases, with 23 bases between. CDR1 is PRHDT, CDR2 FYEKMQ, per germline (reference sequence). The CDR3 totals 17 residues. This chain's CDR3 is CASSHPSGTRDRYEQYF. The CDR3 DNA follows: TGTGCCAGCAGCCACCCATCCGGGACGAGGGATCGCTACGAGCAGTACTTC.

This clonotype has ten or more counts. The chain combines TRBV9 with TRBJ2-3; D gene ambiguous. This CDR3 has 12 residues. Germline values: CDR1 SGDLS, CDR2 YYNGEE. V was clipped by 4 bases and J by 4 bases, with 7 bases between them. The chain's CDR3 is CASSPMPDTQYF. In DNA, the CDR3 is TGTGCCAGCAGCCCGATGCCAGATACGCAGTATTTT. Together with reference TRBV9 and TRBJ2-3, the CDR3 gives the full variable domain: DSGVTQTPKHLITATGQRVTLRCSPRSGDLSVYWYQQSLDQGLQFLIQYYNGEERAKGNILERFSAQQFPDLHSELNLSSLELGDSALYFCASSPMPDTQYFGPGTRLTVL.

The chain couples TRBV20-1 to TRBJ1-4, with D hard to call. V dropped 3 bases and J dropped 8 bases, with 13 bases sitting between them. CDR1 DFQATT and CDR2 SNEGSKA come from the germline V gene (reference sequence). The CDR3 spans 13 residues. This CDR3 is CSARSLEEEKLFF. CDR3 coding DNA: TGCAGTGCTAGGTCCTTGGAAGAGGAAAAACTGTTTTTT.

This clonotype was recorded at least ten times. The chain couples TRBV28 to TRBJ2-4, with no clear D. The V gene lost 6 bases and the J gene lost 0 bases, with 12 bases spanning the gap. The CDR3 spans 15 residues. CDR1 and CDR2 from the germline V gene are MDHEN and SYDVKM. CDR3 region: CASRAPQIAKNIQYF. DNA for the CDR3: TGTGCCAGCAGGGCACCACAAATAGCCAAAAACATTCAGTACTTC.

The V call is TRBV24-1, the J call TRBJ2-5, with 10 positions matching TRBD1. Germline assignment: CDR1 KGHDR and CDR2 SFDVKD. The CDR3 covers 15 residues. The V and J ends lost 5 bases and 4 bases, in that order; junction bases with no gene match: 6. The chain's CDR3 is CATSARTGGLETQYF. The CDR3 DNA is TGTGCCACCAGTGCCCGGACAGGGGGTCTAGAGACCCAGTACTTC.

In its sample, this clonotype was seen a few times. J is TRBJ2-7 and V is TRBV3-1; the match to TRBD2 covers 9 bases. V gave up 0 bases and J gave up 5 bases; unmatched junction bases: 11. The CDR3 is 17 residues long. Germline CDR1 LGHDT, CDR2 YNNKEL (reference sequence). The CDR3 is CASSQDFRREGIHEQYF. The CDR3 region has the DNA TGTGCCAGCAGCCAAGATTTTCGGCGGGAGGGTATCCACGAGCAGTACTTC.

Details on this clonotype: This sequence may be a read error, since a much larger clone differs from it by one base. This chain links TRBV27 with TRBJ1-1, with 10 positions matching TRBD1. The CDR3 spans 16 residues. Germline assignment: CDR1 MNHEY and CDR2 SMNVEV (reference sequence). The CDR3 nucleotides read TGTGCCAGCAGCCCAACCGCGGGACAGGGGTGGGCTGAAGTTTTCTTT. Translation gives CASSPTAGQGWAEVFF.